Listed here are 21 T cell receptor beta chains from one sample, sequenced in a study of cytomegalovirus exposure and HLA in healthy donors. The PCR used 60 Vbeta and 13 Jbeta primers. The protocol was immunoSEQ multiplex PCR, while the TCRdb copy is restricted to in-frame clones and leaves out a portion. The sample lists about 140,000 clones, 70% to 85% occurring once. Sequencing was performed on PBMCs. All receptors derive from a man aged 30-40 years in good health and CMV-seropositive.

This clone qualifies as medium-sized. The chain is built from TRBV10-3 and TRBJ1-2, with D possibly TRBD1 on 6 matching bases. From germline, CDR1 is ENHRY and CDR2 SYGVKD. The CDR3 has 13 residues. The V end was cut by 2 bases, the J end by 5 bases, with 9 bases between. The CDR3 DNA follows: TGTGCCATCAGTGAGACCGACAGGTATGGCTACACCTTC. Protein sequence: CAISETDRYGYTF.

The CDR3 sequence is CASSLAGGREDTQYF. The CDR3 DNA reads as TGTGCCAGCTCCCTAGCGGGGGGGCGGGAAGATACGCAGTATTTT. V is TRBV18 and J is TRBJ2-3, with 12 bases fitting TRBD2. The J segment lost 5 bases and the V segment lost 6 bases, leaving 6 bases of the junction unmatched. The CDR3 spans 15 residues. CDR1 and CDR2 from the germline V gene are KGHSH and LQKENI.

The genes are TRBV30 and TRBJ2-1, with 16 bases fitting TRBD2. Germline CDR1 GTSNPN, CDR2 SVGIG (reference sequence). This CDR3 spans 18 amino acids. Trimming at V came to 5 bases and at J to 7 bases, leaving 14 bases not matched to a gene. DNA of the CDR3: TGTGCCTGGCTAGAGGGACTAGCGGGGGGGTCCTTAGGTAATGAGCAGTTCTTC. As protein: CAWLEGLAGGSLGNEQFF.

This clone appeared a few times. The chain couples TRBV12-5 to TRBJ2-5; TRBD1 aligns across 8 bases. The J call may not be correct, given that the DNA end is closer to TRBJ2-7. This CDR3 region has 13 residues. Germline assignment: CDR1 LGHNT and CDR2 FRNRAP. CDR3 in DNA: TGTGCTAGTGCCCTGACAGGGGCCTACGAGCAGTACTTC. Translation: CASALTGAYEQYF.

Comment on this clone: This same CDR3 is encoded by further DNA sequences in the sample. The J gene is TRBJ2-7, the V gene TRBV28; D may be TRBD1 (5 bases). The CDR3 extends over 13 amino acids. CDR1 is MDHEN, CDR2 SYDVKM, per germline. V was clipped by 6 bases and J by 3 bases, with 12 bases between them. The CDR3 sequence: CASRLTGIYEQYF. The DNA of the CDR3 is TGTGCCAGCAGACTTACAGGAATCTACGAGCAGTACTTC. Filled out from reference TRBV28 and TRBJ2-7, the complete variable domain reads DVKVTQSSRYLVKRTGEKVFLECVQDMDHENMFWYRQDPGLGLRLIYFSYDVKMKEKGDIPEGYSVSREKKERFSLILESASTNQTSMYLCASRLTGIYEQYFGPGTRLTVT.

CDR3 nucleotides: TGTGCCAGCAGCTTACAGGGAAACACTGAAGCTTTCTTT. Translation: CASSLQGNTEAFF. This chain links TRBV5-5 with TRBJ1-1; weak D call: TRBD1 (6 bases). Trimming stripped 2 bases from V and 2 bases from J, with 7 bases between. CDR3 length: 13 amino acids. From germline, CDR1 is SGHKS and CDR2 YYEKEE (reference sequence).

Comments on this clone: The junction shows a germline mismatch at one end, possibly a read error. The chain carries TRBV7-2 and TRBJ2-4, with a possible D match to TRBD2 (5 bases). The CDR3 has 14 residues. CDR1 is SGHTA and CDR2 is FQGNSA in the germline V gene. Written as DNA, the CDR3 is TGTGCCAGCAGCATAGCTAGCAGCAAAAACATTCAGTACTTC. This gives the protein CASSIASSKNIQYF.

The chain joins TRBV9 to TRBJ1-2, with 9 nucleotides matching TRBD1. Trimming at V came to 4 bases and at J to 8 bases, leaving 9 bases not matched to a gene. CDR3 length equals 14 residues. The germline V gene encodes CDR1 SGDLS and CDR2 YYNGEE. Here the CDR3 DNA reads TGTGCCAGCAGCTTTAGGACAGGGGACAGAGGCTACACCTTC. Amino acid sequence: CASSFRTGDRGYTF.

This sequence joins TRBV9 and TRBJ1-2; 11 bases are a match to TRBD1. Germline assignment: CDR1 SGDLS and CDR2 YYNGEE. The CDR3 is made up of 15 amino acids. Unmatched junction bases numbered 4, after V lost 3 bases and J lost 3 bases. The chain's CDR3 is CASSDRTGGHYGYTF. CDR3 in DNA: TGTGCCAGCAGCGATCGGACAGGGGGCCACTATGGCTACACCTTC. Looking up the rest from reference TRBV9 and TRBJ1-2 gives the full variable domain: DSGVTQTPKHLITATGQRVTLRCSPRSGDLSVYWYQQSLDQGLQFLIQYYNGEERAKGNILERFSAQQFPDLHSELNLSSLELGDSALYFCASSDRTGGHYGYTFGSGTRLTVV.

The chain uses TRBV4-2 and TRBJ2-7; 8 nucleotides match TRBD2. Unmatched junction bases numbered 3, after V lost 0 bases and J lost 2 bases. This CDR3 has 15 residues. The germline V gene encodes CDR1 LGHNA and CDR2 YNFKEQ. The CDR3 nucleotides are TGTGCCAGCAGCCAAGAATTAGCGGGGACCTACGAGCAGTACTTC. Its protein product is CASSQELAGTYEQYF.

The rearrangement joins TRBV7-9 to TRBJ2-2; tentatively, D is TRBD2 (5 bases). The CDR3 covers 13 residues. Germline loops: CDR1 SEHNR, CDR2 FQNEAQ (reference sequence). Trimming took 8 bases from V and 3 from J, leaving 10 bases between them. This chain's CDR3 is CASASGYTGELFF. CDR3 in DNA: TGTGCCAGCGCCTCGGGGTACACCGGGGAGCTGTTTTTT.

This chain links TRBV27 with TRBJ1-2; D might be TRBD1 (6 bases). This CDR3 spans 14 amino acids. Trimming removed 3 bases at V and 4 bases at J, with 12 bases between. Germline V gene sequence: CDR1 MNHEY, CDR2 SMNVEV (reference sequence). CDR3 bases: TGTGCCAGCAGTTTGGGACAACATATCTATGGCTACACCTTC. Translated, it gives CASSLGQHIYGYTF.

This chain uses TRBV19 with TRBJ1-4, with D possibly being TRBD1 (5 bases). This CDR3 comprises 14 residues. CDR1 is LNHDA, CDR2 SQIVND, per germline (reference sequence). V was trimmed by 9 bases and J by 8 bases, leaving 19 bases between them. CDR3 amino acids: CASSKRGEEEKLFF. CDR3 sequence (DNA): TGTGCCAGCTCCAAAAGAGGGGAGGAGGAAAAACTGTTTTTT.

Worth noting for this clone: The junction shows a germline mismatch at one end, possibly a read error. This rearrangement joins TRBV11-2 to TRBJ1-2; D possibly corresponds to TRBD1 (5 bases). Germline CDR1 SGHAT, CDR2 FQNNGV. The CDR3 length is 16 residues. As DNA, the CDR3 is TGTGCCAGCAGCGTAGACCGGGTCGCGGGGGACTATGGCTACACCTTC. Translation gives CASSVDRVAGDYGYTF.

The rearrangement joins TRBV5-1 to TRBJ2-7; D is ambiguous. The CDR3 length is 14 residues. The germline V gene encodes CDR1 SGHRS and CDR2 YFSETQ. Trimming took 0 bases from V and 2 from J, leaving 9 bases between them. Here the CDR3 reads CASSLDSEPYEQYF. CDR3 bases: TGCGCCAGCAGCTTGGACTCGGAGCCCTACGAGCAGTACTTC.

This clone was detected a few times. The CDR3 loop is CASSFPEGVYGYTF. The CDR3 coding sequence is TGCGCCAGCAGCTTTCCCGAGGGGGTCTATGGCTACACCTTC. This chain links TRBV5-1 with TRBJ1-2; D might be TRBD1 (6 bases). The V end was cut by 2 bases, the J end by 4 bases, with 12 bases between. Germline CDR1 reads SGHRS; CDR2 reads YFSETQ. The CDR3 contains 14 residues.

The chain recombines TRBV30 with TRBJ1-2, with 8 bases matching TRBD1. Germline CDR1 reads GTSNPN; CDR2 reads SVGIG (reference sequence). V shed 0 bases and J 7 bases; nucleotides not matched to a gene: 4. The CDR3 spans 13 residues. The CDR3 bases are TGTGCCTGGAGTGTGACAGGGGTAGGTGGCTACACCTTC. As protein: CAWSVTGVGGYTF.

The genes are TRBV28 and TRBJ1-2; unclear D gene. Per the germline V gene, CDR1 is MDHEN and CDR2 is SYDVKM. V was cut by 5 bases and J by 8 bases, with 18 bases left in between. The CDR3 is 14 amino acids. The CDR3 nucleotides read TGTGCCAGCAGTCTATCCAGAACTATCGACGGCTACACCTTC. Protein product: CASSLSRTIDGYTF.

The V call is TRBV7-8, the J call TRBJ2-7, with 15 bases matching TRBD2. Germline V lookup: CDR1 SGHVS, CDR2 FQNEAQ. V lost 2 bases, J lost 1 base, and 9 bases stayed unmatched. The CDR3 totals 19 residues. CDR3 bases: TGTGCCAGCAGCTTAAGAGGACTAGCGGGAGGGCCGAGGTCCTACGAGCAGTACTTC. Amino acid sequence: CASSLRGLAGGPRSYEQYF.

The V call is TRBV5-1, the J call TRBJ2-3; perhaps TRBD1 as D (5 bases). Germline assignment: CDR1 SGHRS and CDR2 YFSETQ. CDR3 length equals 16 residues. V shed 0 bases and J shed 0 bases, with 11 bases lying between them. The CDR3 bases are TGCGCCAGCAGCTTGGCGGGCAGGGCAAGCACAGATACGCAGTATTTT. This sequence encodes CASSLAGRASTDTQYF. Variable domain in full (rest from reference TRBV5-1 and TRBJ2-3): KAGVTQTPRYLIKTRGQQVTLSCSPISGHRSVSWYQQTPGQGLQFLFEYFSETQRNKGNFPGRFSGRQFSNSRSEMNVSTLELGDSALYLCASSLAGRASTDTQYFGPGTRLTVL.

This chain joins TRBV28 and TRBJ1-5; no reliable D call. Trimming stripped 7 bases from V and 3 bases from J, with 16 bases between. The CDR3 has 15 amino acids. Germline V gene sequence: CDR1 MDHEN, CDR2 SYDVKM. The CDR3, as DNA: TGTGCCAGCACCCTTTCGGGAGCCTCCAATCAGCCCCAGCATTTT. It translates to CASTLSGASNQPQHF.